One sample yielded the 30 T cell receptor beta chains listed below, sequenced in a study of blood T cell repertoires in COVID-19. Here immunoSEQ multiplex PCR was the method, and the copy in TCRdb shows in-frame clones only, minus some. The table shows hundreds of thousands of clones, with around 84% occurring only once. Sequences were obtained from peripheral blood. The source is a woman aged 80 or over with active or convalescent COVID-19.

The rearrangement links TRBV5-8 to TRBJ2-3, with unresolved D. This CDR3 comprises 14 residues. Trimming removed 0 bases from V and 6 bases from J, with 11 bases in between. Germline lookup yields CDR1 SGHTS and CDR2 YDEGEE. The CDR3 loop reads CASSLVALTDTQYF. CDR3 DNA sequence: TGTGCCAGCAGCTTGGTGGCTTTAACGGATACGCAGTATTTT.

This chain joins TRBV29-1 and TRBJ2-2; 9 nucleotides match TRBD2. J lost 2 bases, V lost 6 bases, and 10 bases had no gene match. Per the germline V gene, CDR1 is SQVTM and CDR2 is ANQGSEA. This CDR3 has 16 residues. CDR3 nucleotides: TGCAGCGTCGTTCTTGGACTAGCGTTCAACACCGGGGAGCTGTTTTTT. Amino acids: CSVVLGLAFNTGELFF.

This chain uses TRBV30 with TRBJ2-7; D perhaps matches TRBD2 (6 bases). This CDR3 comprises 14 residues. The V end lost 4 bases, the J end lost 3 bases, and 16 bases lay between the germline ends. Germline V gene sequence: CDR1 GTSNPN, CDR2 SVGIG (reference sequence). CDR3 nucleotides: TGTGCCTGGATTAATCCGGGACTGATCTACGAGCAGTACTTC. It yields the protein CAWINPGLIYEQYF.

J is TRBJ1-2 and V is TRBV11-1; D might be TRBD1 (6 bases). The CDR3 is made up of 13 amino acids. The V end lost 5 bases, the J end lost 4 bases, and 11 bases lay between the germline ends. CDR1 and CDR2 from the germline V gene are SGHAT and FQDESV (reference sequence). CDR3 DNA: TGTGCCAGCAGCCAGGGGTTCGGCTATGGCTACACCTTC. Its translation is CASSQGFGYGYTF. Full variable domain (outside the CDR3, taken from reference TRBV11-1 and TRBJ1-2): EAEVAQSPRYKITEKSQAVAFWCDPISGHATLYWYRQILGQGPELLVQFQDESVVDDSQLPKDRFSAERLKGVDSTLKIQPAELGDSAMYLCASSQGFGYGYTFGSGTRLTVV.

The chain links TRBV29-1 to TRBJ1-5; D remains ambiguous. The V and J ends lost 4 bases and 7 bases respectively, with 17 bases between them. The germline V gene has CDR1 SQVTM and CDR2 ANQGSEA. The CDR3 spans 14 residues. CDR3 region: CSVAVSMGGQPQHF. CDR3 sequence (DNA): TGCAGCGTTGCAGTGTCTATGGGAGGCCAGCCCCAGCATTTT.

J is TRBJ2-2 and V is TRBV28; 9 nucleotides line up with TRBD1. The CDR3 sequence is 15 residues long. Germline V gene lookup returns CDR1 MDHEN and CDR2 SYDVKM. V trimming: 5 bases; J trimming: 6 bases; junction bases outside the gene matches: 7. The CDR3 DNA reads TGTGCCAGCAGTATCCCCGGGACAGGGCCCGGGGAGCTGTTTTTT. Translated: CASSIPGTGPGELFF.

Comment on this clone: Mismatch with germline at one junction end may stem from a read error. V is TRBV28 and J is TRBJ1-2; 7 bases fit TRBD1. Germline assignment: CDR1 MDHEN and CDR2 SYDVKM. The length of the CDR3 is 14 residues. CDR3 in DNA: TGTGCCAGCAGTGGACCGCTCGGACAGGTTAAGTTTAACTTC. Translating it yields CASSGPLGQVKFNF.

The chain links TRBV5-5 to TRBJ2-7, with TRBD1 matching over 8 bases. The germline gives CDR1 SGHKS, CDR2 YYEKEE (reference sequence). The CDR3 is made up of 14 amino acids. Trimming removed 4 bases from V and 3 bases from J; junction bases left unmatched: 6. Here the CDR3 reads CASSARDRFYEQYF. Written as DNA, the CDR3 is TGTGCCAGCAGCGCCCGGGACAGGTTCTACGAGCAGTACTTC. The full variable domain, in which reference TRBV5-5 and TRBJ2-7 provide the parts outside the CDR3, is DAGVTQSPTHLIKTRGQQVTLRCSPISGHKSVSWYQQVLGQGPQFIFQYYEKEERGRGNFPDRFSARQFPNYSSELNVNALLLGDSALYLCASSARDRFYEQYFGPGTRLTVT.

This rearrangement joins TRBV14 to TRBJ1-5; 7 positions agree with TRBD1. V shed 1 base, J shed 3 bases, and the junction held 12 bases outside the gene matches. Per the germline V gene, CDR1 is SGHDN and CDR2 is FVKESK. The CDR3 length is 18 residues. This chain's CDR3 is CASSQVTLDRKDNQPQHF. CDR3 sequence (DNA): TGTGCCAGCAGCCAAGTCACCCTGGACAGGAAAGACAATCAGCCCCAGCATTTT.

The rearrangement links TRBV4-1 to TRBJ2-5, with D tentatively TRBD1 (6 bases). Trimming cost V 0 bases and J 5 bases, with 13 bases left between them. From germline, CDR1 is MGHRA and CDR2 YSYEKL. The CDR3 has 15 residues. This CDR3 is CASSQDRGWGETQYF. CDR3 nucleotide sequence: TGCGCCAGCAGCCAAGACAGGGGTTGGGGGGAGACCCAGTACTTC.

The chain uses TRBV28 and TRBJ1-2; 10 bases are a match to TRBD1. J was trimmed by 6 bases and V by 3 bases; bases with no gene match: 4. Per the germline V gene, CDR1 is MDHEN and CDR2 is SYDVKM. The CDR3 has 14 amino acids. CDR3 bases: TGTGCCAGCAGTTTTGGGACAGGGGTCGATGGCTACACCTTC. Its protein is CASSFGTGVDGYTF.

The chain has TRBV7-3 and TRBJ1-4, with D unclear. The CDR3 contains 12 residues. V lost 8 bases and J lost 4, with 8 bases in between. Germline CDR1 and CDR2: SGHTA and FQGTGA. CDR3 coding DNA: TGTGCCAGCCCTCCCGGTAATGAAAAACTGTTTTTT. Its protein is CASPPGNEKLFF.

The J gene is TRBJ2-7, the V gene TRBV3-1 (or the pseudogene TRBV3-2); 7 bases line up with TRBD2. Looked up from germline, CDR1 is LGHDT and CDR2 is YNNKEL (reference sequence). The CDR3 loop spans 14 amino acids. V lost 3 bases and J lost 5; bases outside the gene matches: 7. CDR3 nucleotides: TGTGCCAGCAGCCATATCGGGAGGTCCGACGAGCAGTACTTC. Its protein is CASSHIGRSDEQYF.

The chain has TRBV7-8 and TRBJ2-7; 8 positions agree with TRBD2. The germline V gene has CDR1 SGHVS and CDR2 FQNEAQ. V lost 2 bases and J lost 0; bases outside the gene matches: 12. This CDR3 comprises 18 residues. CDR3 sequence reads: CASSLLGGGNRFSYEQYF. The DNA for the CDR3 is TGTGCCAGCAGCTTACTCGGCGGGGGGAACCGATTCTCCTACGAGCAGTACTTC.

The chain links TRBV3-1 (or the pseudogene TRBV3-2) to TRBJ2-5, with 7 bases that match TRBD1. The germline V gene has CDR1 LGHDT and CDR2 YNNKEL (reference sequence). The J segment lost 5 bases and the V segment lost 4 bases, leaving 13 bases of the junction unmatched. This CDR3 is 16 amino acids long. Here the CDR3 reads CASSLLGQRAVETQYF. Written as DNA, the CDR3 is TGTGCCAGCAGCCTCCTGGGACAGAGGGCGGTGGAGACCCAGTACTTC.

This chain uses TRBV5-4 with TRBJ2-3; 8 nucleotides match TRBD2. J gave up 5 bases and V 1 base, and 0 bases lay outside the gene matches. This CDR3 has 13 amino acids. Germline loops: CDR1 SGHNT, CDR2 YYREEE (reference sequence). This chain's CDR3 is CASSLLAGDTQYF. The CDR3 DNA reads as TGTGCCAGCAGCTTGCTAGCGGGAGATACGCAGTATTTT. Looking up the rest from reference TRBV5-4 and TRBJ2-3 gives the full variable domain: ETGVTQSPTHLIKTRGQQVTLRCSSQSGHNTVSWYQQALGQGPQFIFQYYREEENGRGNFPPRFSGLQFPNYSSELNVNALELDDSALYLCASSLLAGDTQYFGPGTRLTVL.

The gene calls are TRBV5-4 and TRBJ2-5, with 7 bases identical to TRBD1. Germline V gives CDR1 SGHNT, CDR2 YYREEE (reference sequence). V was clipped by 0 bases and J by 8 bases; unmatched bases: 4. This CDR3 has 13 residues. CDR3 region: CASSLDRGRTQYF. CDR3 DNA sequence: TGTGCCAGCAGCTTGGACAGGGGACGTACCCAGTACTTC.

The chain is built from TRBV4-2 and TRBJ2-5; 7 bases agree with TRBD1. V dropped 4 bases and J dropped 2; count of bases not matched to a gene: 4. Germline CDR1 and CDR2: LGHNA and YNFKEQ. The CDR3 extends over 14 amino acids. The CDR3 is CASSPRQGQETQYF. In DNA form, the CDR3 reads TGTGCCAGCAGCCCGCGACAGGGACAAGAGACCCAGTACTTC.

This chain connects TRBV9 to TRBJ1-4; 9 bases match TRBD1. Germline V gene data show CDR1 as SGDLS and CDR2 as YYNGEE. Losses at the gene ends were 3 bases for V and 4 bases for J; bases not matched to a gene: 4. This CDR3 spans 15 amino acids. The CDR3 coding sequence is TGTGCCAGCAGCGCACGACAGGGGGGTAATGAAAAACTGTTTTTT. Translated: CASSARQGGNEKLFF. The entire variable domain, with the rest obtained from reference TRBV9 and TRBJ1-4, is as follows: DSGVTQTPKHLITATGQRVTLRCSPRSGDLSVYWYQQSLDQGLQFLIQYYNGEERAKGNILERFSAQQFPDLHSELNLSSLELGDSALYFCASSARQGGNEKLFFGSGTQLSVL.

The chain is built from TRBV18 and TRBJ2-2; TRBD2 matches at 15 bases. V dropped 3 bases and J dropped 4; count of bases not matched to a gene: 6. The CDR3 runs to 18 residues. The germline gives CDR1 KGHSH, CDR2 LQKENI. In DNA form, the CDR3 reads TGTGCCAGCTCACCGCCCGGACTAGCGGGGGGGATCACCGGGGAGCTGTTTTTT. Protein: CASSPPGLAGGITGELFF.

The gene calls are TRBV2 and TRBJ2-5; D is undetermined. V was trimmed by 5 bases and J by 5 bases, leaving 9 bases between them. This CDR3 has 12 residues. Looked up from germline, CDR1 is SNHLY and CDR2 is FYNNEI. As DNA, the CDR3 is TGTGCCAGCAGTTCGGTACCGGAGACCCAGTACTTC. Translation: CASSSVPETQYF. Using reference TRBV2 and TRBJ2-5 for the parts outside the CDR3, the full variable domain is EPEVTQTPSHQVTQMGQEVILRCVPISNHLYFYWYRQILGQKVEFLVSFYNNEISEKSEIFDDQFSVERPDGSNFTLKIRSTKLEDSAMYFCASSSVPETQYFGPGTRLLVL.

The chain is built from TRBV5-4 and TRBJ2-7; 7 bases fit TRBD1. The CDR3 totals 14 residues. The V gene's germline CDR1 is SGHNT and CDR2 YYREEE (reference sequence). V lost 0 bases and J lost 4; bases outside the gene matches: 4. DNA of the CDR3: TGTGCCAGCAGCTTGGAGGGACAGAGGTACGAGCAGTACTTC. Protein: CASSLEGQRYEQYF.

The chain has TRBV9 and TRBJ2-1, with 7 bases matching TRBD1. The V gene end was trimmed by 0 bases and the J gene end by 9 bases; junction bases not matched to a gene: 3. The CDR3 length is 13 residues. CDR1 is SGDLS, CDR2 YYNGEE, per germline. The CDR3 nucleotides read TGTGCCAGCAGCGTAGTCGGGACAGCTGAGCAGTTCTTC. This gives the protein CASSVVGTAEQFF.

CDR3 amino acids: CASSLQGGTEAFF. Written as DNA, the CDR3 is TGTGCCAGCAGCCTACAGGGGGGGACTGAAGCTTTCTTT. The chain recombines TRBV12-3 or TRBV12-4 with TRBJ1-1; TRBD1 agrees at 8 bases. The CDR3 totals 13 residues. V was pared by 6 bases and J by 5 bases, with 5 bases of the junction left unmatched.

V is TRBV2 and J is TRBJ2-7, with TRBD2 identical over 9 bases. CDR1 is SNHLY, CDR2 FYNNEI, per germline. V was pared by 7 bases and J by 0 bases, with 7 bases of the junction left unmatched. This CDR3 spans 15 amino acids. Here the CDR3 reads CASKGSGGYSYEQYF. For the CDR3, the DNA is TGTGCCAGCAAGGGGAGCGGGGGGTACTCCTACGAGCAGTACTTC.

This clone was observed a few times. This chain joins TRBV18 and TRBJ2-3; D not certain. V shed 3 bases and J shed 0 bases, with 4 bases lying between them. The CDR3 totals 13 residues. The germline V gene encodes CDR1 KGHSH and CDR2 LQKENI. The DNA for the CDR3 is TGTGCCAGCTCACCCCTTAGCACAGATACGCAGTATTTT. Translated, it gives CASSPLSTDTQYF.

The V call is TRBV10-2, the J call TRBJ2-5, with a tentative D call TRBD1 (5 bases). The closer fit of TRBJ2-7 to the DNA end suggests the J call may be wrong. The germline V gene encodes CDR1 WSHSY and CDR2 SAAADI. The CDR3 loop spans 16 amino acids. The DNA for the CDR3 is TGCGCCAGCAGTGAGTCTCGACAGCGTACCTTCTACGAGCAGTACTTC. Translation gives CASSESRQRTFYEQYF.

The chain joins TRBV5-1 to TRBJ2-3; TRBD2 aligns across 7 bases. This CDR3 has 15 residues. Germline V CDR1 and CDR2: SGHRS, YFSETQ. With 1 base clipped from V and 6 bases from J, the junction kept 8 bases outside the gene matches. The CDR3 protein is CASSLPAGERDTQYF. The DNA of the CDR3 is TGCGCCAGCAGCTTGCCCGCGGGGGAGAGGGATACGCAGTATTTT.

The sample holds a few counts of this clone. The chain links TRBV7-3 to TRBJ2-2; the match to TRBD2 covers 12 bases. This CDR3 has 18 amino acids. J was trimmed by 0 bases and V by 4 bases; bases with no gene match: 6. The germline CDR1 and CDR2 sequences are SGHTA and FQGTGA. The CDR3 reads CASSSPGLAGPNTGELFF. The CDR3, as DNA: TGTGCCAGCAGCTCACCAGGACTAGCGGGACCGAACACCGGGGAGCTGTTTTTT.

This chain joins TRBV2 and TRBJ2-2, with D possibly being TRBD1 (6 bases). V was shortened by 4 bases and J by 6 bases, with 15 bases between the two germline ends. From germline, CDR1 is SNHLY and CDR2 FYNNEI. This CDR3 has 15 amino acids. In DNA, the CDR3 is TGTGCCAGCAGTGGGCAAGGCAGGGGAGCCGGGGAGCTGTTTTTT. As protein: CASSGQGRGAGELFF.